The source of this T cell receptor (beta chain) is a study of T cell responses to AZD1222 COVID-19 vaccine. Study-level information: Second-dose intervals near 4 or 12 weeks were combined.

This clone was found a few times. Assay used: immunoSEQ multiplex PCR; TCRdb lists only in-frame clones, some missing. The sample has tens of thousands of clones; approximately 90% are singletons. This CDR3 has 16 amino acids. Trimming removed 2 bases from V and 4 bases from J, with 15 bases in between. Germline CDR1 MNHNS, CDR2 SASEGT. The chain recombines TRBV6-1 with TRBJ1-5; D is undetermined. This receptor was obtained from an adult in good health. Sequenced material: peripheral blood, taken on day 0 of AZD1222 vaccination. The CDR3 DNA is TGTGCCAGCAGTGAACTCGGTAGGGCAAGGAATCAGCCCCAGCATTTT. This translates into CASSELGRARNQPQHF.